One sample yielded the 5 T cell receptor beta chains listed below, sequenced in a study of T cells in Graves' hyperthyroidism and ophthalmopathy. RNA transcripts provided the source from which TCR beta CDR3 regions were amplified. When the TCR CDR3 underwent first-round RT-PCR, the HTBI primer set was used. TCRdb called the multiplex PCR reads again in MiXCR, with one record for every CDR3 protein. The repertoire holds over 400,000 distinct CDR3 sequences, about 22% seen once, with approximately 49% in the top ten. The sample taken for sequencing was blood. The receptors stem from a woman aged 70 to 79 with Graves' ophthalmopathy.

This clonotype has just a few counts. This chain connects TRBV12-3 or TRBV12-4 to TRBJ1-1, with D unclear. This CDR3 spans 13 amino acids. The V gene lost 2 bases and the J gene lost 6 bases, with 10 bases spanning the gap. The CDR3 nucleotides are TGTGCCAGCAGTTTAAATCGGTTAGCTGAAGCTTTCTTT. Translating it yields CASSLNRLAEAFF.

This clonotype appeared many times. V gene TRBV29-1 combines with J gene TRBJ1-1; D may be TRBD1 (5 bases). V lost 4 bases and J lost 5, with 23 bases in between. Germline CDR1 reads SQVTM; CDR2 reads ANQGSEA. The CDR3 is 16 residues long. The CDR3 reads CSVVPGGSGLRTEAFF. Written as DNA, the CDR3 is TGCAGCGTTGTCCCCGGGGGGTCCGGTTTGCGGACTGAAGCTTTCTTT. The whole variable domain, filled in from reference TRBV29-1 and TRBJ1-1, reads SAVISQKPSRDICQRGTSLTIQCQVDSQVTMMFWYRQQPGQSLTLIATANQGSEATYESGFVIDKFPISRPNLTFSTLTVSNMSPEDSSIYLCSVVPGGSGLRTEAFFGQGTRLTVV.

The rearrangement links TRBV9 to TRBJ2-1; 7 nucleotides agree with TRBD2. The CDR3 length is 14 residues. V gave up 2 bases and J gave up 7 bases; unmatched junction bases: 6. Germline V gene sequence: CDR1 SGDLS, CDR2 YYNGEE. The CDR3 coding sequence is TGTGCCAGCAGCGTCACTCCCGGGGGGAATGAGCAGTTCTTC. It translates to CASSVTPGGNEQFF.

This clonotype came up many times. The chain recombines TRBV10-1 with TRBJ2-1; TRBD1 aligns across 10 bases. Germline V lookup: CDR1 WNHNN, CDR2 SYGVQD (reference sequence). This CDR3 has 17 residues. Losses at the gene ends were 7 bases for V and 7 bases for J; bases not matched to a gene: 16. The CDR3 here is CASIEGVGTGAGNEQFF. CDR3 sequence (DNA): TGCGCCAGCATTGAAGGTGTAGGGACAGGGGCGGGGAATGAGCAGTTCTTC.

This clonotype was recorded once. CDR3 residues: CASSKRQDGNQPQHF. CDR3 nucleotide sequence: TGTGCCAGCAGTAAGCGGCAGGATGGGAATCAGCCCCAGCATTTT. This chain connects TRBV6-1 to TRBJ1-5; no reliable D call. The ends were cut back, 5 bases at V and 4 bases at J, with 15 bases in the middle. Per the germline V gene, CDR1 is MNHNS and CDR2 is SASEGT. This CDR3 spans 15 amino acids.